This T cell receptor (beta chain) appears in the sequencing data of a study of CD8 T cells in cerebrospinal fluid in Alzheimer's disease. Notes on the study in general: Healthy subjects less often had a clone of at least 3% than Alzheimer's patients.

The CDR3 has 14 amino acids. CDR1 is DFQATT, CDR2 SNEGSKA, per germline (reference sequence). Participants were all in good physical condition and free of acute infection. TCRdb reprocessed the 10x single-cell sequencing reads and reports one entry per CDR3 protein, with no DNA. The sample has fewer than 1,500 distinct CDR3 sequences, and its top ten clones hold approximately 19%. Comments on this clonotype: The target antigen is unknown.

J is TRBJ1-2 and V is TRBV20-1; the D call from TCRdb, TRBD1, cannot be confirmed without DNA. Sequencing was performed on cerebrospinal fluid. The receptor's source is a human donor with mild cognitive impairment. CDR3: CSARSGGGDYGYTF.